This T cell receptor (beta chain) was obtained from a study of CD4 T cells in relation to SARS-CoV-2 and coronaviruses. Across the study: Shared crossreactive spike epitopes were mapped to their HLA restriction.

Comments on this clone: Its antigen is unknown.

TCRdb's table, derived via immunoSEQ multiplex PCR, lists solely in-frame clones and lacks some. The data hold 35,000 or so clones, with about 80% observed a single time. CDR3 length: 14 residues. V was clipped by 7 bases and J by 1 base, with 10 bases between them. Germline CDR1 WNHNN, CDR2 SYGVQD (reference sequence). The TCR sequence derives from an adult with COVID-19. The sample taken for sequencing was memory CD4+ T cells from PBMCs, cultured in vitro. The gene calls are TRBV10-1 and TRBJ2-2; D is possibly TRBD1 or TRBD2 (6 bases each). This CDR3 reads CASNAGQNTGELFF. CDR3 sequence (DNA): TGCGCCAGCAACGCGGGACAGAACACCGGGGAGCTGTTTTTT.